This record covers a single T cell receptor (beta chain). Per germline, CDR1 SGHRS and CDR2 YFSETQ. There are 14 residues in the CDR3. V was clipped by 5 bases and J by 3 bases; unmatched bases: 5. One entry per CDR3 protein, called by TCRdb with MiXCR from the 5' RACE reads. The sample lists roughly 250,000 distinct CDR3 sequences, over 15% seen once, with around 21% in the top ten. This entry comes from a study of T-cell memory formation after mild COVID-19. Sequenced material: PBMCs or a T cell subset sorted from them (not recorded which). This clonotype originated in a man aged 18 to 30 who had mild COVID-19 (a few samples of this study predate the infection). Cell type and time point are not known. The chain recombines TRBV5-1 with TRBJ2-5, with 9 bases fitting TRBD1. The CDR3 DNA reads as TGCGCCAGCAGTCCAGGGGACAGGGAAGAGACCCAGTACTTC. Translated, it gives CASSPGDREETQYF.